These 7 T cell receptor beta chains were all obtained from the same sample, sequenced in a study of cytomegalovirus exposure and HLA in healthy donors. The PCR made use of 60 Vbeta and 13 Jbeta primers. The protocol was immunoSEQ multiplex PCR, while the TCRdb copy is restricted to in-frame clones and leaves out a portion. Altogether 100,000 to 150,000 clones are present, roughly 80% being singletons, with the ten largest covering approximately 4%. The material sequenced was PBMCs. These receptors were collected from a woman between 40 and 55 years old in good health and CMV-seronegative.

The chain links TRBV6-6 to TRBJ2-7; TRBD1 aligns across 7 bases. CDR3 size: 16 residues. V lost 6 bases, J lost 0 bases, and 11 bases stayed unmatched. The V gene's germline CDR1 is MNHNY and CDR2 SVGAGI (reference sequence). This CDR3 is CASRDPGQTSSYEQYF. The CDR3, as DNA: TGTGCCAGCAGAGATCCGGGACAGACGAGCTCCTACGAGCAGTACTTC.

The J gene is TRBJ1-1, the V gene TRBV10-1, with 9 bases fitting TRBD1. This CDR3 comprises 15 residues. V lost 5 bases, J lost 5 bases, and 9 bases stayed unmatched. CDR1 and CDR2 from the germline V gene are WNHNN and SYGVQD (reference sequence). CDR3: CASSRHRGPWTEAFF. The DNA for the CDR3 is TGCGCCAGCAGTAGACACAGGGGGCCTTGGACTGAAGCTTTCTTT.

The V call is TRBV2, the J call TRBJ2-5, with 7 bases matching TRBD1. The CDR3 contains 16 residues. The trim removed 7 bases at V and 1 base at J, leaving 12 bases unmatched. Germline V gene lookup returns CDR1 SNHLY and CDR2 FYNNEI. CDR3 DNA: TGTGCCAGCACCTCCGAGGGGGCCAGGGTCCAAGAGACCCAGTACTTC. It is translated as CASTSEGARVQETQYF.

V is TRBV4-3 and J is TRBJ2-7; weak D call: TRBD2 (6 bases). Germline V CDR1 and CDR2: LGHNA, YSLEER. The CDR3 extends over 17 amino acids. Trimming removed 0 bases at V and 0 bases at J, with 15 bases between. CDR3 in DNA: TGCGCCAGCAGCCAAGATAGGAGGGGCCGAAGCTCCTACGAGCAGTACTTC. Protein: CASSQDRRGRSSYEQYF.

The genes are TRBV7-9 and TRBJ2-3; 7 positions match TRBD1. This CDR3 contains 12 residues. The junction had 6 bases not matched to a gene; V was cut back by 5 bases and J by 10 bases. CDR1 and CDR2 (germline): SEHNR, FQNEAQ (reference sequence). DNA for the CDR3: TGTGCCAGCAGCCCAACAGGGGATCCGCAGTATTTT. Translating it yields CASSPTGDPQYF.

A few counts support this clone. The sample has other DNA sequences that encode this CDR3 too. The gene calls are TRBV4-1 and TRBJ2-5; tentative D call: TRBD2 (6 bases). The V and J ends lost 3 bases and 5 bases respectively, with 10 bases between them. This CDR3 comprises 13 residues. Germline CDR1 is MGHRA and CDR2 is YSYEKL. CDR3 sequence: CASSQEGRETQYF. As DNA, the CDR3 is TGCGCCAGCAGCCAGGAGGGGAGGGAGACCCAGTACTTC.

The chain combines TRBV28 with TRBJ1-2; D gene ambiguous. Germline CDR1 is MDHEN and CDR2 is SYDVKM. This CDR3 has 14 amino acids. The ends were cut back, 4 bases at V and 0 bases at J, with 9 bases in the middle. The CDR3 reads CASSYDTANYGYTF. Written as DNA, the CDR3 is TGTGCCAGCAGTTATGACACGGCTAACTATGGCTACACCTTC.